Following are 30 T cell receptor beta chains from one sample sequenced in a study of blood T cell repertoires in COVID-19. Measured with immunoSEQ multiplex PCR; TCRdb has only the in-frame clones, and not every one. The profile shows 90,000 or so clones, more than 70% of them singletons. Sequencing was carried out using peripheral blood. The receptors stem from a man between 60 and 75 years old with acute or convalescent COVID-19.

The chain joins TRBV4-1 to TRBJ1-2; 7 bases match TRBD1. Looked up from germline, CDR1 is MGHRA and CDR2 is YSYEKL. The V and J ends lost 0 bases and 4 bases, in that order; junction bases with no gene match: 5. The CDR3 covers 15 residues. The CDR3 loop is CASSQERGGSYGYTF. DNA for the CDR3: TGCGCCAGCAGCCAAGAGCGAGGGGGCAGCTATGGCTACACCTTC.

The chain recombines TRBV24-1 with TRBJ2-5; D may be TRBD2 (6 bases). Looked up from germline, CDR1 is KGHDR and CDR2 is SFDVKD. There are 14 residues in the CDR3. V lost 4 bases, J lost 7 bases, and 15 bases lay in between. The CDR3 coding sequence is TGTGCCACCAGTGACCAGCGGGCTCCGGGGACCCAGTACTTC. Protein sequence: CATSDQRAPGTQYF.

In its sample, this clone was seen once. The chain combines TRBV5-1 with TRBJ2-5; 8 nucleotides align to TRBD2. This CDR3 has 15 residues. V lost 6 bases to trimming and J lost 5 bases; unmatched junction nucleotides: 12. CDR1 is SGHRS, CDR2 YFSETQ, per germline. CDR3 bases: TGCGCCAGCATGAGCGCCGGGGGGGCCAGGGAGACCCAGTACTTC. Encoded protein: CASMSAGGARETQYF.

The chain couples TRBV4-1 to TRBJ1-1, with D hard to call. The CDR3 spans 16 residues. Germline values: CDR1 MGHRA, CDR2 YSYEKL. V gave up 2 bases and J gave up 4 bases, with 17 bases separating them. This CDR3 is CASSQLRPLGSTEAFF. The CDR3 coding sequence is TGCGCCAGCAGCCAACTCCGGCCCCTCGGGAGCACTGAAGCTTTCTTT.

This rearrangement joins TRBV19 to TRBJ2-7; tentatively, D is TRBD2 (7 bases). CDR1 LNHDA and CDR2 SQIVND come from the germline V gene (reference sequence). This CDR3 comprises 13 residues. V was trimmed by 7 bases and J by 8 bases, leaving 18 bases between them. The CDR3 loop reads CASTREVGGQQYF. The CDR3 nucleotides are TGTGCCAGTACCCGAGAGGTCGGGGGGCAGCAGTACTTC.

The V call is TRBV10-2, the J call TRBJ2-5, with 8 positions matching TRBD1. CDR3 length: 13 amino acids. CDR1 is WSHSY, CDR2 SAAADI, per germline. V lost 4 bases and J lost 5; bases outside the gene matches: 3. The CDR3 spells CASSVPGGETQYF. CDR3 in DNA: TGCGCCAGCAGTGTTCCAGGGGGCGAGACCCAGTACTTC.

The CDR3 region is CASSQPSRGQGAPGELFF. The CDR3 DNA sequence: TGCGCCAGCAGCCAGCCCAGTAGGGGACAGGGGGCGCCCGGGGAGCTGTTTTTT. V usage is TRBV4-1 and J usage is TRBJ2-2, with TRBD1 identical over 12 bases. CDR3 size: 18 residues. J was trimmed by 6 bases and V by 3 bases; bases with no gene match: 11. Per germline, CDR1 MGHRA and CDR2 YSYEKL.

This chain connects TRBV7-9 to TRBJ1-4; no clear D. CDR3 length equals 15 residues. CDR1 SEHNR and CDR2 FQNEAQ come from the germline V gene (reference sequence). Trimming pared 3 bases from V and 8 bases from J, leaving 16 bases between. The CDR3, as DNA: TGTGCCAGCAGCTTTTCTCCGGCGGTAGTAGAAAAACTGTTTTTT. Translating gives CASSFSPAVVEKLFF. The full variable domain, its missing parts supplied by reference TRBV7-9 and TRBJ1-4, is DTGVSQNPRHKITKRGQNVTFRCDPISEHNRLYWYRQTLGQGPEFLTYFQNEAQLEKSRLLSDRFSAERPKGSFSTLEIQRTEQGDSAMYLCASSFSPAVVEKLFFGSGTQLSVL.

This chain connects TRBV3-1 (or the pseudogene TRBV3-2) to TRBJ1-1; D is possibly TRBD1 (5 bases). The CDR3 spans 16 residues. V was shortened by 0 bases and J by 5 bases, with 16 bases between the two germline ends. Germline values: CDR1 LGHDT, CDR2 YNNKEL (reference sequence). DNA of the CDR3: TGTGCCAGCAGCCAAGATCTAGCCAGGGAGGGGACTGAAGCTTTCTTT. This sequence encodes CASSQDLAREGTEAFF.

V and J are TRBV5-1 and TRBJ1-6, with 9 bases identical to TRBD1. The length of the CDR3 is 14 residues. With 3 bases clipped from V and 7 bases from J, the junction kept 2 bases outside the gene matches. Germline CDR1 reads SGHRS; CDR2 reads YFSETQ. CDR3 residues: CASSSGQGNSPLHF. The CDR3 DNA reads TGCGCCAGCAGCTCGGGACAGGGAAATTCACCCCTCCACTTT.

This clone was seen only once. This chain uses TRBV12-5 with TRBJ2-1, with 16 bases matching TRBD2. Germline trimming cut 2 bases from V and 4 bases from J; bases unmatched to any gene: 8. The CDR3 spans 19 residues. The germline V gene encodes CDR1 LGHNT and CDR2 FRNRAP. The CDR3 DNA sequence: TGTGCTAGTGGTTTGCCACCCGGGACTAGCGGGGGGGCTTACAATGAGCAGTTCTTC. Amino acids: CASGLPPGTSGGAYNEQFF.

V gene TRBV5-1 combines with J gene TRBJ1-2; TRBD1 matches at 7 bases. The CDR3 has 14 residues. J gave up 5 bases and V 2 bases, and 6 bases lay outside the gene matches. In germline, CDR1 is SGHRS, CDR2 YFSETQ. The DNA for the CDR3 is TGCGCCAGCAGCTTAAACAGGGGAATTTATGGCTACACCTTC. Translation gives CASSLNRGIYGYTF.

This chain uses TRBV19 with TRBJ2-2; weak D call: TRBD2 (5 bases). Between the trimmed V and J ends, which lost 2 bases and 0 bases, there was a span of 13 bases. The CDR3 is made up of 17 amino acids. Germline-derived CDR1 and CDR2 are LNHDA and SQIVND (reference sequence). The DNA for the CDR3 is TGTGCCAGTAGTATACCAGGACTCCAACCGAACACCGGGGAGCTGTTTTTT. Translating gives CASSIPGLQPNTGELFF.

The genes are TRBV10-1 and TRBJ1-6; the D is unclear. V shed 2 bases and J shed 3 bases, with 5 bases lying between them. This CDR3 region has 14 residues. Germline V gene sequence: CDR1 WNHNN, CDR2 SYGVQD (reference sequence). CDR3 region: CASSEGSYNSPLHF. Here the CDR3 DNA reads TGCGCCAGCAGTGAGGGCAGCTATAATTCACCCCTCCACTTT.

The chain joins TRBV5-6 to TRBJ2-1; D is possibly TRBD1 (5 bases). The CDR3 is 12 residues long. V gave up 4 bases and J gave up 9 bases, with 11 bases separating them. Germline V lookup: CDR1 SGHDT, CDR2 YYEEEE. The CDR3 region has the DNA TGTGCCAGCAGCGGGGCTAGAGGTGAGCAGTTCTTC. This gives the protein CASSGARGEQFF. The whole variable domain, remainder taken from reference TRBV5-6 and TRBJ2-1, is DAGVTQSPTHLIKTRGQQVTLRCSPKSGHDTVSWYQQALGQGPQFIFQYYEEEERQRGNFPDRFSGHQFPNYSSELNVNALLLGDSALYLCASSGARGEQFFGPGTRLTVL.

The chain employs TRBV6-5 and TRBJ2-7; 7 bases fit TRBD1. Trimming cost V 2 bases and J 5 bases; bases outside gene matches: 6. Germline CDR1 is MNHEY and CDR2 is SVGAGI. The CDR3 is 14 residues long. CDR3 DNA: TGTGCCAGCAGTTACACCCGGGACAGAGACGAGCAGTACTTC. It specifies CASSYTRDRDEQYF.

The rearrangement uses TRBV10-3 and TRBJ1-2; D is possibly TRBD1 (6 bases). The CDR3 has 13 amino acids. The V gene's germline CDR1 is ENHRY and CDR2 SYGVKD. V was pared by 5 bases and J by 8 bases, with 15 bases between. The CDR3 nucleotides are TGTGCCATCAGTAAACAGGGCGACTGGGGCTACACCTTC. Its translation is CAISKQGDWGYTF.

V and J are TRBV10-3 and TRBJ1-1; 8 bases line up with TRBD1. The germline V gene encodes CDR1 ENHRY and CDR2 SYGVKD. The CDR3 extends over 14 amino acids. With 6 bases clipped from V and 0 bases from J, the junction kept 3 bases outside the gene matches. For the CDR3, the DNA is TGTGCCATCAGATCGGACAGGGTGAACACTGAAGCTTTCTTT. This codes for CAIRSDRVNTEAFF.

This clone was counted once. CDR3 residues: CASSQVIPGAHQETQYF. The CDR3 coding sequence is TGTGCCAGCAGCCAAGTAATCCCAGGGGCTCACCAAGAGACCCAGTACTTC. The chain couples TRBV4-2 to TRBJ2-5; TRBD1 might be the D (6 bases). The CDR3 extends over 17 amino acids. The V end was cut by 1 base, the J end by 0 bases, with 15 bases between. The germline V gene encodes CDR1 LGHNA and CDR2 YNFKEQ.

The chain links TRBV5-4 to TRBJ2-1, with 7 bases identical to TRBD2. The junction had 11 bases not matched to a gene; V was cut back by 4 bases and J by 7 bases. Germline lookup yields CDR1 SGHNT and CDR2 YYREEE (reference sequence). The CDR3 extends over 15 amino acids. CDR3 protein: CASSLGTTLGNEQFF. The CDR3 DNA reads as TGTGCCAGCAGCCTTGGGACTACCCTGGGGAATGAGCAGTTCTTC.

The chain has TRBV6-1 and TRBJ2-6; D might be TRBD1 (6 bases). In germline, CDR1 is MNHNS, CDR2 SASEGT. This CDR3 is built from 19 residues. The V and J ends lost 2 bases and 0 bases respectively, with 17 bases between them. CDR3 sequence reads: CASSERLAGVVSGANVLTF. The CDR3 DNA is TGTGCCAGCAGTGAAAGGCTGGCAGGGGTGGTCTCTGGGGCCAACGTCCTGACTTTC.

This chain connects TRBV6-5 to TRBJ2-3, with D maybe TRBD2 (5 bases). There are 14 residues in the CDR3. Looked up from germline, CDR1 is MNHEY and CDR2 is SVGAGI. The V end was cut by 7 bases, the J end by 0 bases, with 11 bases between. The CDR3 bases are TGTGCCAGCACCAACGGGATCAGCACAGATACGCAGTATTTT. Protein sequence: CASTNGISTDTQYF.

V gene TRBV5-1 combines with J gene TRBJ2-1; 9 nucleotides line up with TRBD1. Trimming cost V 4 bases and J 6 bases; bases outside gene matches: 8. The germline CDR1 and CDR2 sequences are SGHRS and YFSETQ. This CDR3 has 15 amino acids. DNA of the CDR3: TGCGCCAGCAGCCCGGACAGGGGATTTCTCAATGAGCAGTTCTTC. Protein product: CASSPDRGFLNEQFF.

The rearrangement joins TRBV7-3 to TRBJ2-1, with D hard to call. CDR1 SGHTA and CDR2 FQGTGA come from the germline V gene. This CDR3 spans 13 amino acids. Between the trimmed V and J ends, which lost 0 bases and 5 bases, there was a span of 5 bases. The CDR3 DNA is TGTGCCAGCAGCTTAACCCGAGACAATGAGCAGTTCTTC. Protein sequence: CASSLTRDNEQFF.

This clone was counted only a few times. The chain joins TRBV24-1 to TRBJ2-2, with 10 bases aligning to TRBD1. With 3 bases clipped from V and 4 bases from J, the junction kept 7 bases outside the gene matches. CDR1 is KGHDR and CDR2 is SFDVKD in the germline V gene. CDR3 length equals 17 residues. CDR3 in amino acids: CATSDPRTGGITGELFF. The CDR3 nucleotides are TGTGCCACCAGTGATCCGCGGACAGGGGGAATCACCGGGGAGCTGTTTTTT.

J is TRBJ1-3 and V is TRBV29-1; maybe TRBD1 (6 bases). Looked up from germline, CDR1 is SQVTM and CDR2 is ANQGSEA. The CDR3 is 12 residues long. V gave up 7 bases and J gave up 2 bases, with 9 bases separating them. Here the CDR3 DNA reads TGCAGCGGACAGGTGCCTGGAAACACCATATATTTT. Protein product: CSGQVPGNTIYF.

The chain has TRBV28 and TRBJ2-1; a weak D match, TRBD2 (6 bases). The germline V gene encodes CDR1 MDHEN and CDR2 SYDVKM. This CDR3 spans 20 amino acids. Trimming took off 3 bases at V and 1 base at J, with 25 bases between the two ends. This chain's CDR3 is CASSFWGNIDSGGSYNEQFF. CDR3 bases: TGTGCCAGCAGTTTTTGGGGAAACATCGATAGCGGAGGGTCCTACAATGAGCAGTTCTTC.

The chain carries TRBV5-8 and TRBJ1-1, with D tentatively TRBD1 (5 bases). CDR3 length equals 12 residues. V lost 3 bases, J lost 8 bases, and 11 bases lay in between. Germline CDR1 is SGHTS and CDR2 is YDEGEE. The CDR3 bases are TGTGCCAGCAGCTCCCAATGGACAGAAGCTTTCTTT. Translating gives CASSSQWTEAFF.

This clone was detected only a few times. Other DNA sequences in this sample translate to the same CDR3. V usage is TRBV5-1 and J usage is TRBJ1-2; TRBD1 is a possible D gene (5 bases). The length of the CDR3 is 13 residues. CDR1 and CDR2 (germline): SGHRS, YFSETQ. The V gene lost 0 bases and the J gene lost 8 bases, with 11 bases spanning the gap. The CDR3: CASSLDGGYGYTF. DNA of the CDR3: TGCGCCAGCAGCTTGGACGGGGGGTACGGCTACACCTTC. Based on the CDR3 plus reference TRBV5-1 and TRBJ1-2, the full variable domain is KAGVTQTPRYLIKTRGQQVTLSCSPISGHRSVSWYQQTPGQGLQFLFEYFSETQRNKGNFPGRFSGRQFSNSRSEMNVSTLELGDSALYLCASSLDGGYGYTFGSGTRLTVV.

This chain uses TRBV27 with TRBJ1-1; 10 bases match TRBD1. CDR1 is MNHEY, CDR2 SMNVEV, per germline (reference sequence). Trimming took 6 bases from V and 6 from J; bases not matched to a gene: 16. The CDR3 length is 17 residues. CDR3 sequence: CASRKSWDRGLPPEAFF. CDR3 in DNA: TGTGCCAGCAGGAAGAGCTGGGACAGGGGCCTCCCCCCTGAAGCTTTCTTT.